This TCR beta chain was recovered during a study of T cell responses to AZD1222 COVID-19 vaccine. Clones were sequenced by immunoSEQ multiplex PCR, and TCRdb holds only the in-frame ones, with some missing. The sample consists of hundreds of thousands of clones, approximately 94% of them appearing once. Trimming shortened V by 9 bases and J by 1 base, and 9 bases separated the two germline ends. The CDR3 runs 12 residues. In germline, CDR1 is LNHDA, CDR2 SQIVND (reference sequence). On this clone itself: Its antigen is unknown.

Study-wide results and caveats: The span of vaccine-associated CD4 TCRs extended across spike, with dominance at 160-218 and 743-854. Epitopes outside B.1.351 and B.1.1.7 mutated regions reportedly drew nearly half of spike TCRs. After the peak T cell response, and only then, were repertoires sampled. After two AZD1222 doses, spike-specific TCR breadth and depth rose versus day 0.

The chain recombines TRBV19 with TRBJ2-5, with a weak D call TRBD2 (5 bases). The sample in question was peripheral blood, obtained on day 0 of MenACWY control vaccination. This sequence was found in an adult in good health. CDR3 amino acids: CASAGPQETQYF. DNA for the CDR3: TGTGCCAGCGCGGGTCCCCAAGAGACCCAGTACTTC.